This T cell receptor (beta chain) originates from a study of shared clonotypes between healthy human individuals. About the study: Plates per donor: three CD4 naive, three CD4 memory, two CD8 naive, one CD8 memory.

Comment on this clone: Antigen: not known.

The V gene lost 1 base and the J gene lost 13 bases, with 20 bases spanning the gap. The CDR3 consists of 15 residues. Germline lookup yields CDR1 SGHTA and CDR2 FQGNSA. This table comes from immunoSEQ multiplex PCR, and its TCRdb copy is limited to in-frame clones, with some not included. The top ten hold about 1.1% of the sample, which has about 2 million clones, less than 95% seen once. CD45RO negativity and positive selection for CCR7 defined naive CD8 cells, a population that excluded terminally differentiated effector memory CD45RA+ cells. Whole-study findings and limits: Sequencing depth was expected to affect clonotype sharing among donors. Larger estimated richness was generally recorded for naive subsets relative to memory subsets.

The genes are TRBV7-2 and TRBJ1-5; no clear D gene. The sample consisted of naive CD8+ T cells sorted from blood. This TCR was sampled from a man between 18 and 35 years old in good health. The CDR3 sequence: CASSLVSPGGNWQHF. For the CDR3, the DNA is TGTGCCAGCAGCTTAGTCAGCCCGGGCGGGAATTGGCAGCATTTT.